The clone carrying this TCR beta chain occurred a few times. The antigen remains unidentified. The sample comes from a study of regulatory T cells in long-lasting Graves disease. According to the study, TCR beta libraries were built with iRepertoire HTBI primers and CDR3-region Arm-PCR. Per the original methods: Samples revealed 62 TRBV and over twelve TRBJ segments. Each CDR3 protein is one row after TCRdb ran MiXCR on the multiplex PCR reads. TCRdb assigned the V and J calls; the authors' analysis was not used. The sample has roughly 430,000 distinct CDR3 sequences, 21% seen once. Per germline, CDR1 MGHRA and CDR2 YSYEKL. V trimming: 0 bases; J trimming: 6 bases; junction bases outside the gene matches: 5. This CDR3 is built from 16 residues. Study-wide results and caveats: Peripheral blood was the sole material, not thyroid tissue. Persistent disease samples used TRBV28, TRBJ1-2 and TRBJ2-5 preferentially.

Indicated time point: persistent/refractory GD, antithyroid drugs over 5 years with positive TRAb. The TCR library used RNA extracted from PBMCs. Graves' disease diagnosis followed American Thyroid Association guidelines. This clonotype was obtained from a female donor with Graves disease. This chain connects TRBV4-1 to TRBJ2-2; TRBD1 matches 9 bases. Sequences were derived from peripheral blood mononuclear cells (PBMCs), sampled when the disease was refractory, from a patient treated with antithyroid drugs. CDR3 loop: CASSQEWTGDPGELFF. CDR3 sequence (DNA): TGCGCCAGCAGCCAAGAGTGGACAGGGGACCCCGGGGAGCTGTTTTTT.